This T cell receptor (beta chain) was sequenced in a study of blood T cell repertoires in COVID-19. Repertoires were generated with immunoSEQ multiplex PCR, while TCRdb's copy carries only in-frame clones and drops some. The top ten hold approximately 1.5% of the sample, which has more than 250,000 clones, around 91% seen once. This receptor was identified in a woman aged 18-30 years with acute COVID-19. Source material: PBMCs or T cells enriched from blood (not recorded which).

The CDR3 reads CASSPGTSGPNEQFF. DNA of the CDR3: TGTGCCAGCAGTCCCGGGACTAGCGGACCCAATGAGCAGTTCTTC. The chain carries TRBV11-3 and TRBJ2-1; TRBD2 matches 11 bases. The CDR3 spans 15 residues. Looked up from germline, CDR1 is SGHNT and CDR2 is YENEEA. Trimming at V came to 6 bases and at J to 6 bases, leaving 7 bases not matched to a gene.